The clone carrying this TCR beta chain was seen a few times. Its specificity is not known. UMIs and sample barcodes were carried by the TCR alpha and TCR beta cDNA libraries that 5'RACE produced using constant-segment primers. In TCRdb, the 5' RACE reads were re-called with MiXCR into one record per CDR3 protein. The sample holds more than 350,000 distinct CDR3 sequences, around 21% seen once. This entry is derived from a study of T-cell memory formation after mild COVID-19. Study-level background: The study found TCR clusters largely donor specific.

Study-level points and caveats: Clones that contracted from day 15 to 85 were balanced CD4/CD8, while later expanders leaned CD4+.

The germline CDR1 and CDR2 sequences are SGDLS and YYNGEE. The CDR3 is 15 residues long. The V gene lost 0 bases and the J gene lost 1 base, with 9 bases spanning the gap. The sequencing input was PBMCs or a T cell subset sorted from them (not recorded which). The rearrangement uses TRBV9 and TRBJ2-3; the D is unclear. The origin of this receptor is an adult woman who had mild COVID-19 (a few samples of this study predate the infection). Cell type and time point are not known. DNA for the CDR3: TGTGCCAGCAGCGTAGGCCCAGTAGGCACAGATACGCAGTATTTT. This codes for CASSVGPVGTDTQYF.